Below, 15 T cell receptor beta chains from the same sample are listed, as sequenced in a study of metastatic and nonmetastatic thyroid tumors. Prior to thyroid surgery, none of the patients had received any treatment. TCRdb used MiXCR to call clones anew from the PCR reads. The repertoire holds roughly 24,000 clones, with roughly 20% as singletons. The sample consisted of blood. The origin of the receptors is a male donor with papillary thyroid cancer or a benign thyroid nodule (not recorded which). Some clones in this sample may be carry-over from other donors' samples.

The genes are TRBV6-1 and TRBJ2-7; 9 bases line up with TRBD1. V lost 4 bases to trimming and J lost 6 bases; unmatched junction nucleotides: 13. The CDR3 sequence is 16 residues long. The germline CDR1 and CDR2 sequences are MNHNS and SASEGT. The CDR3 DNA reads TGTGCCAGCAGTGGAGACCGGGACAGGGAAGCTAGCGAGCAGTACTTC. The encoded protein is CASSGDRDREASEQYF.

This sequence joins TRBV28 and TRBJ2-7, with 11 bases aligning to TRBD1. V dropped 3 bases and J dropped 7; count of bases not matched to a gene: 11. Germline loops: CDR1 MDHEN, CDR2 SYDVKM. The CDR3 totals 16 residues. DNA of the CDR3: TGTGCCAGCAGTTTTTTGGTAGGACAGGGGGCAGAGGAGCAGTACTTC. It is translated as CASSFLVGQGAEEQYF.

The chain has TRBV12-3 or TRBV12-4 and TRBJ2-7; the D call may be TRBD1 or TRBD2 (5 bases each). The CDR3 is 13 residues long. V lost 3 bases and J lost 5, with 11 bases in between. CDR3: CASSLGPEDEQYF. CDR3 in DNA: TGTGCCAGCAGTTTGGGACCTGAGGACGAGCAGTACTTC.

This clone rates as medium-sized. The chain couples TRBV27 to TRBJ1-4; maybe TRBD1 (5 bases). Trimming took off 3 bases at V and 8 bases at J, with 10 bases between the two ends. Germline V gene sequence: CDR1 MNHEY, CDR2 SMNVEV (reference sequence). The CDR3 totals 13 residues. This CDR3 reads CASSLRGKEKLFF. The CDR3 nucleotides read TGTGCCAGCAGTTTGCGGGGCAAGGAAAAACTGTTTTTT.

This clone was detected only a few times. This may be a read error, as it is one base from a much larger clone. Other DNA sequences from this sample encode an identical CDR3 as well. CDR3 amino acids: CSARDAGGSNTQYF. DNA for the CDR3: TGCAGTGCTAGAGACGCGGGAGGTAGTAATACGCAGTATTTT. The V gene is TRBV20-1, the J gene TRBJ2-3; 8 nucleotides align to TRBD2. Trimming took 0 bases from V and 7 from J; bases not matched to a gene: 6. This CDR3 has 14 amino acids. Looked up from germline, CDR1 is DFQATT and CDR2 is SNEGSKA (reference sequence).

This clone has ten or more counts. The CDR3 loop reads CSVAVEINQPQHF. The CDR3, as DNA: TGCAGCGTCGCGGTTGAGATCAATCAGCCCCAGCATTTT. The gene calls are TRBV29-1 and TRBJ1-5, with D hard to call. CDR1 is SQVTM, CDR2 ANQGSEA, per germline. The V end was cut by 6 bases, the J end by 3 bases, with 12 bases between. This CDR3 comprises 13 residues.

This chain uses TRBV5-4 with TRBJ2-1; 9 nucleotides align to TRBD2. Germline V gives CDR1 SGHNT, CDR2 YYREEE (reference sequence). This CDR3 region has 15 residues. Trimming removed 4 bases from V and 6 bases from J; junction bases left unmatched: 8. DNA for the CDR3: TGTGCCAGCAGCCCCGGGACTAGCAGACCCAATGAGCAGTTCTTC. Residues: CASSPGTSRPNEQFF.

This clone qualifies as medium-sized. The chain links TRBV6-2 or TRBV6-3 to TRBJ2-7, with D possibly being TRBD2 (6 bases). Per the germline V gene, CDR1 is MNHEY and CDR2 is SVGEGT. Trimming stripped 2 bases from V and 0 bases from J, with 11 bases between. The CDR3 extends over 15 amino acids. The chain's CDR3 is CASSYPGLPSYEQYF. CDR3 nucleotides: TGTGCCAGCAGTTACCCCGGACTACCCTCCTACGAGCAGTACTTC.

This clone was detected a few times. This rearrangement joins TRBV6-6 to TRBJ2-3; D call uncertain. The CDR3 loop spans 14 amino acids. CDR1 and CDR2 from the germline V gene are MNHNY and SVGAGI (reference sequence). Trimming removed 1 base from V and 5 bases from J, with 10 bases in between. CDR3 region: CASSYFLREDTQYF. In DNA form, the CDR3 reads TGTGCCAGCAGTTACTTCTTAAGGGAAGATACGCAGTATTTT.

In this sample, this clone turned up many times. The chain is built from TRBV13 and TRBJ2-7; TRBD2 might be the D (6 bases). The CDR3 runs 13 residues. The germline V gene has CDR1 PRHDT and CDR2 FYEKMQ (reference sequence). Deletions cut 2 bases from V and 6 bases from J, with 11 bases between. CDR3 in DNA: TGTGCCAGCAGCTTAATAGGGACTCGCGAGCAGTACTTC. Protein sequence: CASSLIGTREQYF.

This clone has ten or more counts. The chain recombines TRBV7-9 with TRBJ2-1; TRBD2 aligns across 14 bases. CDR1 is SEHNR and CDR2 is FQNEAQ in the germline V gene (reference sequence). With 6 bases clipped from V and 4 bases from J, the junction kept 8 bases outside the gene matches. The CDR3 is made up of 17 amino acids. The CDR3 here is CASSQGLAGVSYNEQFF. CDR3 sequence (DNA): TGTGCCAGCAGTCAGGGACTAGCGGGAGTCTCGTACAATGAGCAGTTCTTC.

This clone is classed as medium-sized. This rearrangement joins TRBV28 to TRBJ2-5; D possibly corresponds to TRBD1 (6 bases). This CDR3 has 16 amino acids. V was trimmed by 5 bases and J by 5 bases, leaving 21 bases between them. The germline CDR1 and CDR2 sequences are MDHEN and SYDVKM. DNA of the CDR3: TGTGCCAGCAGTCAACCCGGGGCAGGGGAAATGGAGACCCAGTACTTC. This sequence encodes CASSQPGAGEMETQYF.

This clone was seen ten or more times. The chain has TRBV24-1 and TRBJ2-3; 9 bases agree with TRBD1. The CDR3 spans 15 residues. Trimming cost V 6 bases and J 3 bases; bases outside gene matches: 6. The germline V gene encodes CDR1 KGHDR and CDR2 SFDVKD. The CDR3 region has the DNA TGTGCCACCAGTCCGGGACAGGGAAGGACAGATACGCAGTATTTT. It yields the protein CATSPGQGRTDTQYF.

This clone came up many times. This chain joins TRBV11-2 and TRBJ2-1; 8 bases are a match to TRBD2. CDR1 and CDR2 from the germline V gene are SGHAT and FQNNGV. The CDR3 is made up of 12 amino acids. The junction had 6 bases not matched to a gene; V was cut back by 5 bases and J by 12 bases. The DNA for the CDR3 is TGTGCCAGCAGCGCCCAACTAGCGGCGCAGTTCTTC. Protein sequence: CASSAQLAAQFF.

There are many counts of this clone. This chain connects TRBV4-1 to TRBJ2-3; 14 bases align to TRBD2. CDR1 and CDR2 (germline): MGHRA, YSYEKL. The CDR3 sequence is 18 residues long. Trimming took 3 bases from V and 2 from J; bases not matched to a gene: 7. The CDR3 loop is CASSQTSGRAVITDTQYF. The CDR3 region has the DNA TGCGCCAGCAGCCAGACTAGCGGGAGGGCCGTTATCACAGATACGCAGTATTTT.